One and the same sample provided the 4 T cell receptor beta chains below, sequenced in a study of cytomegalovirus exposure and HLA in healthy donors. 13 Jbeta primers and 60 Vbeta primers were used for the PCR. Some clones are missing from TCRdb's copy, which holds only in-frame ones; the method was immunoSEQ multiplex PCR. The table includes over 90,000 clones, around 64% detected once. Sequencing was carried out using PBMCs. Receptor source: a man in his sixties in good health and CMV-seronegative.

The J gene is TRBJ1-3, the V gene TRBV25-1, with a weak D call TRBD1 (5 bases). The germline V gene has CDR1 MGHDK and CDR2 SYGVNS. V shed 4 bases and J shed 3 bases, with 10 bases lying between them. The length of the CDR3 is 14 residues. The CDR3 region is CASSAGGYGNTIYF. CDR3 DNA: TGTGCCAGCAGTGCGGGGGGTTATGGAAACACCATATATTTT.

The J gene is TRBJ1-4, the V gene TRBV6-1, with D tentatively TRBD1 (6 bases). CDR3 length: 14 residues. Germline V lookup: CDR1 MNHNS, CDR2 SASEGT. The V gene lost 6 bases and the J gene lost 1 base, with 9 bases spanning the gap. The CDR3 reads CASRNRVTNEKLFF. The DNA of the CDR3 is TGTGCCAGCAGGAACAGGGTAACTAATGAAAAACTGTTTTTT.

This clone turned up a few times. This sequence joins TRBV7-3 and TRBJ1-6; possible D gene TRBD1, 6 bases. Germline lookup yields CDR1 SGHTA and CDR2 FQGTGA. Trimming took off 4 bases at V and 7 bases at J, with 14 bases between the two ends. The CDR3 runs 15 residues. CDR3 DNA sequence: TGTGCCAGCAGCTCAGGCGGGGGCCTAAATTCACCCCTCCACTTT. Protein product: CASSSGGGLNSPLHF.

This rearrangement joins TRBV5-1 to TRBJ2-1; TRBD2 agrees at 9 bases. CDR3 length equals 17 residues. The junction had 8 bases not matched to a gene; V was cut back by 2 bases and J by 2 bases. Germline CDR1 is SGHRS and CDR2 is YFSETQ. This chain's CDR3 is CASSFLSSGGPYNEQFF. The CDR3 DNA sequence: TGCGCCAGCAGCTTTTTGAGTAGCGGGGGACCCTACAATGAGCAGTTCTTC.